These 32 T cell receptor beta chains came from one sample sequenced in a study of human T cells and chemical hapten exposure. TCRdb recomputed calls from the RACE reads with MiXCR, one row per CDR3 protein. The sample gives a few hundred thousand distinct CDR3 sequences, 4.5% to 7% of which show up once; about 8.2% is in the top ten. The time point: pre-sensitization, week 0. Treatment: therapeutic diphenylcyclopropenone sensitization with weekly scalp DPC. This material consisted of whole blood, taken in connection with sensitization to the hapten diphenylcyclopropenone (DPC). The receptors shown here come from a woman younger than 30 with alopecia areata. Some clones in this sample may be carry-over from other donors' samples.

This clonotype was seen repeatedly, ten times or more. The V gene is TRBV9, the J gene TRBJ1-1, with D unresolved. Germline assignment: CDR1 SGDLS and CDR2 YYNGEE. The germline V and J ends were trimmed by 1 base and 4 bases, with 8 bases remaining between them. This CDR3 is built from 13 residues. The CDR3 DNA follows: TGTGCCAGCAGCGTACTCAGCGGCACTGAAGCTTTCTTT. As protein: CASSVLSGTEAFF.

This clonotype has only a few counts. The chain is built from TRBV7-2 and TRBJ2-5; 8 bases align to TRBD1. The CDR3 totals 14 residues. The J segment lost 2 bases and the V segment lost 5 bases, leaving 4 bases of the junction unmatched. Germline V gives CDR1 SGHTA, CDR2 FQGNSA. CDR3 in amino acids: CASSPWTGQETQYF. As DNA, the CDR3 is TGTGCCAGCAGCCCTTGGACAGGGCAAGAGACCCAGTACTTC.

This clonotype was counted between two and nine times. The chain employs TRBV15 and TRBJ2-5, with D uncertain. Trimming cost V 1 base and J 3 bases, with 15 bases left between them. Germline CDR1 reads LNHNV; CDR2 reads YYDKDF (reference sequence). The CDR3 spans 16 residues. The chain's CDR3 is CATSRAPGKDKETQYF. The DNA for the CDR3 is TGTGCCACCAGCAGAGCCCCCGGTAAAGACAAAGAGACCCAGTACTTC.

The chain joins TRBV3-1 to TRBJ1-6; D gene unclear. Germline V gene data show CDR1 as LGHDT and CDR2 as YNNKEL (reference sequence). There are 14 residues in the CDR3. V was clipped by 0 bases and J by 10 bases, with 10 bases between them. The CDR3 DNA follows: TGTGCCAGCAGCCAAGATAAAGGATACTCACCCCTCCACTTT. The encoded protein is CASSQDKGYSPLHF. Based on the CDR3 plus reference TRBV3-1 and TRBJ1-6, the full variable domain is DTAVSQTPKYLVTQMGNDKSIKCEQNLGHDTMYWYKQDSKKFLKIMFSYNNKELIINETVPNRFSPKSPDKAHLNLHINSLELGDSAVYFCASSQDKGYSPLHFGNGTRLTVT.

The V and J genes are TRBV27 and TRBJ1-6; 7 bases are a match to TRBD1. Germline CDR1 is MNHEY and CDR2 is SMNVEV (reference sequence). V shed 7 bases and J 8 bases; nucleotides not matched to a gene: 11. This CDR3 comprises 15 residues. CDR3 sequence (DNA): TGTGCCAGCAAACTCTACGACAGGGTTCATTCACCCCTCCACTTT. Translated: CASKLYDRVHSPLHF.

This clonotype was seen repeatedly, ten times or more. The chain has TRBV5-8 and TRBJ2-5; D gene ambiguous. Germline-derived CDR1 and CDR2 are SGHTS and YDEGEE. V shed 1 base and J shed 2 bases, with 12 bases lying between them. CDR3 length: 15 residues. CDR3 amino acids: CASSLYGVFQETQYF. CDR3 DNA sequence: TGTGCCAGCAGCTTGTACGGCGTTTTTCAAGAGACCCAGTACTTC.

In its sample, this clonotype was seen many times. In DNA form, the CDR3 reads TGTGCCAGCAGTGAACCGGGACTGAACCTCTACGAGCAGTACTTC. Protein sequence: CASSEPGLNLYEQYF. The J gene is TRBJ2-7, the V gene TRBV6-2 or TRBV6-3, with D possibly being TRBD2 (6 bases). Germline V CDR1 and CDR2: MNHEY, SVGEGT. CDR3 length: 15 residues. Trimming left V 5 bases short and J 3 bases short, with 17 bases between.

Ten or more counts support this clonotype. The rearrangement uses TRBV5-1 and TRBJ1-4; 9 positions agree with TRBD1. The CDR3 is made up of 16 amino acids. Trimming removed 2 bases from V and 5 bases from J; junction bases left unmatched: 7. Per germline, CDR1 SGHRS and CDR2 YFSETQ. The CDR3 protein is CASSFGTGRSNEKLFF. The CDR3 region has the DNA TGCGCCAGCAGCTTTGGGACAGGGAGAAGCAATGAAAAACTGTTTTTT.

This clonotype was counted many times. The chain has TRBV6-2 or TRBV6-3 and TRBJ1-6, with D unresolved. This CDR3 spans 13 amino acids. V lost 2 bases and J lost 10, with 9 bases in between. Per the germline V gene, CDR1 is MNHEY and CDR2 is SVGEGT. The DNA for the CDR3 is TGTGCCAGCAGTTACGTCTCAGACTCACCCCTCCACTTT. The encoded protein is CASSYVSDSPLHF.

This clonotype was observed at least ten times. This chain joins TRBV6-1 and TRBJ1-2; D is unclear. Germline CDR1 reads MNHNS; CDR2 reads SASEGT. The CDR3 has 12 amino acids. Trimming shortened V by 1 base and J by 5 bases, and 5 bases separated the two germline ends. The chain's CDR3 is CASSEGPYGYTF. CDR3 nucleotide sequence: TGTGCCAGCAGTGAAGGGCCGTATGGCTACACCTTC.

This clonotype was counted ten times or more. CDR3 protein: CASSIKGAFNQPQHF. The CDR3 DNA reads as TGTGCCAGCAGTATTAAGGGGGCCTTCAATCAGCCCCAGCATTTT. The genes are TRBV28 and TRBJ1-5; the match to TRBD1 covers 7 bases. This CDR3 spans 15 amino acids. The germline V gene has CDR1 MDHEN and CDR2 SYDVKM. The J segment lost 3 bases and the V segment lost 5 bases, leaving 7 bases of the junction unmatched. Variable domain in full (rest from reference TRBV28 and TRBJ1-5): DVKVTQSSRYLVKRTGEKVFLECVQDMDHENMFWYRQDPGLGLRLIYFSYDVKMKEKGDIPEGYSVSREKKERFSLILESASTNQTSMYLCASSIKGAFNQPQHFGDGTRLSIL.

This clonotype was picked up a small number of times. The J gene is TRBJ1-5, the V gene TRBV2; D unresolved. Trimming removed 4 bases at V and 0 bases at J, with 13 bases between. Germline CDR1 reads SNHLY; CDR2 reads FYNNEI. CDR3 length: 16 amino acids. The CDR3 is CASSVYGPPSNQPQHF. For the CDR3, the DNA is TGTGCCAGCAGTGTCTATGGCCCACCTAGCAATCAGCCCCAGCATTTT.

This clonotype was picked up many times. The gene calls are TRBV6-2 or TRBV6-3 and TRBJ1-1; perhaps TRBD1 as D (5 bases). The CDR3 sequence is 12 residues long. Germline V gives CDR1 MNHEY, CDR2 SVGEGT. V was shortened by 7 bases and J by 3 bases, with 9 bases between the two germline ends. The CDR3 region is CASNGGYTEAFF. The CDR3 DNA is TGTGCCAGCAACGGGGGTTACACTGAAGCTTTCTTT.

This clonotype has a handful of counts. J is TRBJ2-2 and V is TRBV19; 10 nucleotides align to TRBD1. V lost 4 bases, J lost 5 bases, and 1 base stayed unmatched. This CDR3 is built from 14 residues. CDR1 LNHDA and CDR2 SQIVND come from the germline V gene (reference sequence). The CDR3 reads CASSRGQGTGELFF. CDR3 bases: TGTGCCAGTAGTAGGGGACAGGGGACCGGGGAGCTGTTTTTT.

This clonotype was observed at least ten times. The chain recombines TRBV5-1 with TRBJ2-3; D is perhaps TRBD1 (5 bases). Trimming stripped 0 bases from V and 5 bases from J, with 16 bases between. CDR3 length: 16 amino acids. CDR1 is SGHRS and CDR2 is YFSETQ in the germline V gene. The CDR3 DNA sequence: TGCGCCAGCAGCTTGGCTTCAGGGTACAAAGGAGATACGCAGTATTTT. It yields the protein CASSLASGYKGDTQYF.

The rearrangement joins TRBV20-1 to TRBJ2-1, with 12 bases matching TRBD2. Germline CDR1 is DFQATT and CDR2 is SNEGSKA (reference sequence). The trim removed 4 bases at V and 4 bases at J, leaving 11 bases unmatched. This CDR3 contains 17 residues. The CDR3: CSAIGLAGSGIYNEQFF. The CDR3 DNA sequence: TGCAGTGCTATTGGACTAGCGGGGTCCGGAATTTACAATGAGCAGTTCTTC.

V and J are TRBV4-3 and TRBJ2-1, with D perhaps matching TRBD2 (5 bases). V gave up 4 bases and J gave up 7 bases, with 17 bases separating them. Germline V gives CDR1 LGHNA, CDR2 YSLEER. The CDR3 runs to 15 residues. CDR3 sequence reads: CASSPSPGGWNEQFF. The CDR3 DNA follows: TGCGCCAGCAGCCCATCTCCCGGCGGGTGGAATGAGCAGTTCTTC.

This clonotype was picked up a small number of times. This chain connects TRBV6-6 to TRBJ2-3; 8 nucleotides agree with TRBD2. The germline V gene encodes CDR1 MNHNY and CDR2 SVGAGI (reference sequence). Germline trimming cut 6 bases from V and 1 base from J; bases unmatched to any gene: 12. The CDR3 is made up of 17 amino acids. The CDR3 coding sequence is TGTGCCAGCAGAACCACAAAGCGGGGGCATCGCACAGATACGCAGTATTTT. It translates to CASRTTKRGHRTDTQYF.

On this clonotype: The junction departs from germline at one end; a sequencing error may be responsible. The chain is built from TRBV7-7 and TRBJ2-5, with TRBD2 identical over 8 bases. The V gene's germline CDR1 is SSHAT and CDR2 FNYEAQ (reference sequence). CDR3 length equals 16 residues. DNA for the CDR3: TGTGCTAGCAGCCCGAGCGGGGGAGGGATCCAAGAGACCCAGTACTTC. This codes for CASSPSGGGIQETQYF. The full variable domain, its missing parts supplied by reference TRBV7-7 and TRBJ2-5, is GAGVSQSPRYKVTKRGQDVTLRCDPISSHATLYWYQQALGQGPEFLTYFNYEAQPDKSGLPSDRFSAERPEGSISTLTIQRTEQRDSAMYRCASSPSGGGIQETQYFGPGTRLLVL.

The chain is built from TRBV15 and TRBJ2-4, with TRBD1 matching over 7 bases. V lost 5 bases, J lost 0 bases, and 19 bases stayed unmatched. CDR3 length: 20 residues. Per the germline V gene, CDR1 is LNHNV and CDR2 is YYDKDF (reference sequence). The CDR3 reads CATSASLRDSNLLAKNIQYF. The DNA for the CDR3 is TGTGCCACCAGCGCCTCCCTCCGGGACAGCAATCTTCTAGCCAAAAACATTCAGTACTTC.

At least ten counts were recorded for this clonotype. The J gene is TRBJ2-5, the V gene TRBV7-9, with 8 bases fitting TRBD2. Germline V gene lookup returns CDR1 SEHNR and CDR2 FQNEAQ (reference sequence). The CDR3 is made up of 15 amino acids. The V and J ends lost 2 bases and 2 bases, in that order; junction bases with no gene match: 4. CDR3 bases: TGTGCCAGCAGCTTAAGCGGGGGCAGACAAGAGACCCAGTACTTC. Protein sequence: CASSLSGGRQETQYF.

This clonotype was seen repeatedly, ten times or more. The chain employs TRBV7-4 and TRBJ2-7; D tentatively reads TRBD1 or TRBD2 (5 bases each). CDR1 is SGHVT and CDR2 is SQSDAQ in the germline V gene. V dropped 5 bases and J dropped 2 bases, with 19 bases sitting between them. CDR3 length: 16 amino acids. In DNA, the CDR3 is TGTGCCAGCAGCCCGTCCTCGGGGCGACTCACCTACGAGCAGTACTTC. Translation gives CASSPSSGRLTYEQYF.

This sequence joins TRBV4-3 and TRBJ1-2, with D possibly matching TRBD1 (6 bases). The CDR3 covers 16 residues. Germline CDR1 reads LGHNA; CDR2 reads YSLEER. Trimming cost V 2 bases and J 3 bases, with 16 bases left between them. For the CDR3, the DNA is TGCGCCAGCAGCCAACACGAGGGGGACACCTACTATGGCTACACCTTC. Protein: CASSQHEGDTYYGYTF.

This clonotype occurred a few times. V usage is TRBV20-1 and J usage is TRBJ1-6; 8 bases line up with TRBD1. The CDR3 totals 16 residues. V gave up 1 base and J gave up 7 bases; unmatched junction bases: 9. In germline, CDR1 is DFQATT, CDR2 SNEGSKA (reference sequence). DNA of the CDR3: TGCAGTGCTAGAGTTGCGGGGCGGGACAGGAATTCACCCCTCCACTTT. It specifies CSARVAGRDRNSPLHF.

A few counts support this clonotype. This chain connects TRBV7-6 to TRBJ2-1; 7 positions match TRBD2. The CDR3 runs to 15 residues. The ends lost 1 base at V and 5 bases at J; junction bases unmatched: 5. Germline lookup yields CDR1 SGHVS and CDR2 FNYEAQ. This CDR3 reads CASSLGRGINNEQFF. In nucleotides, the CDR3 is TGTGCCAGCAGCTTAGGGCGGGGGATCAACAATGAGCAGTTCTTC.

This clonotype has at least ten counts. The J gene is TRBJ2-3, the V gene TRBV10-3; 8 nucleotides line up with TRBD1. Germline V CDR1 and CDR2: ENHRY, SYGVKD. The CDR3 sequence is 17 residues long. Losses at the gene ends were 10 bases for V and 1 base for J; bases not matched to a gene: 16. The DNA for the CDR3 is TGTGCCACCTCTAAACGACAGGGGCACCTCGGCACAGATACGCAGTATTTT. This translates into CATSKRQGHLGTDTQYF.

This clonotype occurred a few times. Here the CDR3 reads CASSPLSGGAFDTQYF. In DNA form, the CDR3 reads TGTGCCAGCAGCCCCCTTAGCGGGGGGGCCTTTGATACGCAGTATTTT. V and J are TRBV5-6 and TRBJ2-3, with 11 positions matching TRBD2. V lost 4 bases and J lost 6; bases outside the gene matches: 10. The CDR3 has 16 residues. Germline values: CDR1 SGHDT, CDR2 YYEEEE.

This clonotype was seen a handful of times. The rearrangement joins TRBV20-1 to TRBJ1-1; no firm D call. Trimming took off 3 bases at V and 0 bases at J, with 14 bases between the two ends. This CDR3 contains 15 residues. The germline CDR1 and CDR2 sequences are DFQATT and SNEGSKA (reference sequence). CDR3 nucleotides: TGCAGTGCTAGGATATGGCTCGAACTGAACACTGAAGCTTTCTTT. Its translation is CSARIWLELNTEAFF.

Many counts were recorded for this clonotype. This rearrangement joins TRBV5-1 to TRBJ1-1, with a tentative D call TRBD1 (5 bases). Germline V gene lookup returns CDR1 SGHRS and CDR2 YFSETQ. Trimming shortened V by 0 bases and J by 1 base, and 10 bases separated the two germline ends. CDR3 length equals 15 residues. The CDR3 here is CASSLEGRTNTEAFF. Written as DNA, the CDR3 is TGCGCCAGCAGCTTGGAGGGACGGACGAACACTGAAGCTTTCTTT.

This clonotype has at least ten counts. The chain joins TRBV6-2 or TRBV6-3 to TRBJ2-1; D possibly corresponds to TRBD1 (6 bases). The V end was cut by 4 bases, the J end by 5 bases, with 30 bases between. Looked up from germline, CDR1 is MNHEY and CDR2 is SVGEGT. This CDR3 is 20 amino acids long. As DNA, the CDR3 is TGTGCCAGCAGTTCGCTCTCCGGGTTTAGAAGGGGGACAACACACAATGAGCAGTTCTTC. Its translation: CASSSLSGFRRGTTHNEQFF.

The chain uses TRBV7-9 and TRBJ2-6; D unresolved. With 5 bases removed from V and 0 bases from J, the gap between germline ends came to 8 bases. Germline values: CDR1 SEHNR, CDR2 FQNEAQ (reference sequence). The CDR3 runs 15 residues. The CDR3 DNA follows: TGTGCCAGCAGCCTCCCTAACTCTGGGGCCAACGTCCTGACTTTC. Translation gives CASSLPNSGANVLTF. Full variable domain (rest looked up from reference TRBV7-9 and TRBJ2-6): DTGVSQNPRHKITKRGQNVTFRCDPISEHNRLYWYRQTLGQGPEFLTYFQNEAQLEKSRLLSDRFSAERPKGSFSTLEIQRTEQGDSAMYLCASSLPNSGANVLTFGAGSRLTVL.

This clonotype was detected ten times or more. The chain joins TRBV6-6 to TRBJ1-1; 7 positions match TRBD1. J was trimmed by 8 bases and V by 4 bases; bases with no gene match: 10. This CDR3 is built from 14 residues. Germline V gene lookup returns CDR1 MNHNY and CDR2 SVGAGI (reference sequence). CDR3 sequence reads: CASSFGQVVREAFF. The CDR3 coding sequence is TGTGCCAGCAGTTTTGGACAGGTCGTCCGGGAAGCTTTCTTT.